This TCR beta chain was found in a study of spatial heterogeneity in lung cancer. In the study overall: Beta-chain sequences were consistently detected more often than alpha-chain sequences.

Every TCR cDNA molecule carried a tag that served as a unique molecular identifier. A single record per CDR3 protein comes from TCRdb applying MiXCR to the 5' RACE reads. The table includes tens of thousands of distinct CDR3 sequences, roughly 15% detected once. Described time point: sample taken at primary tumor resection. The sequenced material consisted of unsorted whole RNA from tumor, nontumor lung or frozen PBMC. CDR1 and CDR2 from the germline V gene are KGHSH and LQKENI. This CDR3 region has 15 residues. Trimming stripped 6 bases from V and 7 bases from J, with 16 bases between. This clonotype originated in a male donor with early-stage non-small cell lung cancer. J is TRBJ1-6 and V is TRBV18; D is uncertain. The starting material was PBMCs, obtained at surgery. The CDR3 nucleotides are TGTGCCAGCTCCCCTAGAGAGGACCAAAATTCACCCCTCCACTTT. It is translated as CASSPREDQNSPLHF.